Listed below are T cell receptor beta chains from one sample, sequenced in a study of T and B cells in COVID-19 patients. MiXCR was run by TCRdb on the multiplex PCR reads, yielding one entry per CDR3 protein. The top ten clones hold around 21% of a sample with a few thousand distinct CDR3 sequences, under 30% of them seen once. Sample: blood. The receptors were sampled from a human donor with active COVID-19. The CDR3 runs from the conserved cysteine through the conserved F or W. Clone size is not always given. Where it is, it says once, few, many or a class for expanded clones.

V gene	J gene	clone size	CDR3 protein
TRBV25-1	TRBJ2-2	.	CASSESKENTGELFF
TRBV12-3/TRBV12-4	TRBJ2-3	many	CASSFPGTSERSTQYF
TRBV18	TRBJ2-7	medium-sized	CASSPSLGQGTYEQYF
TRBV6-5	TRBJ2-7	few	CASSYGGTSGSYEQYF
TRBV29-1	TRBJ1-2	.	CSVGAGGAYGYTF
TRBV18	TRBJ2-2	medium-sized	CASSPGATQDTGELFF
TRBV29-1	TRBJ2-1	large	CSGSDTGEQFF
TRBV6-6	TRBJ1-3	few	CASSYRDTSGNTIYF
TRBV19	TRBJ1-6	medium-sized	CASSTFNSPLHF
TRBV6-2/TRBV6-3	TRBJ2-7	medium-sized	CATTGTVSYEQYF
TRBV19	TRBJ2-2	.	CASSIRGTSGSTELFF
TRBV4-3	TRBJ2-3	.	CASSRTQAGGHGDTQYF
TRBV20-1	TRBJ1-5	few	CSARVKYRRNQPQHF
TRBV10-3	TRBJ2-3	once	CATGPGQGVTDTQYF